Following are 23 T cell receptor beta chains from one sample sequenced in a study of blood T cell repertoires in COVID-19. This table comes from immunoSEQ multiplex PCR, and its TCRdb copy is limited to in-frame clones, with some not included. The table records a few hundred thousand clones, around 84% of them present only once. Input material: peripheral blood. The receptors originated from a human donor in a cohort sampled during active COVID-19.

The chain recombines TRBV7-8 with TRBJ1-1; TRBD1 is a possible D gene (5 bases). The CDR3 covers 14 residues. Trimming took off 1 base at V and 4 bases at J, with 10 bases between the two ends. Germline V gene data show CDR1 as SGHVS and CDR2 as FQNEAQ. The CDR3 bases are TGTGCCAGCAGCTTAGGGGATAGGGGCACTGAAGCTTTCTTT. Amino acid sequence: CASSLGDRGTEAFF. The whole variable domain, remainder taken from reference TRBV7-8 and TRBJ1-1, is GAGVSQSPRYKVAKRGQDVALRCDPISGHVSLFWYQQALGQGPEFLTYFQNEAQLDKSGLPSDRFFAERPEGSVSTLKIQRTQQEDSAVYLCASSLGDRGTEAFFGQGTRLTVV.

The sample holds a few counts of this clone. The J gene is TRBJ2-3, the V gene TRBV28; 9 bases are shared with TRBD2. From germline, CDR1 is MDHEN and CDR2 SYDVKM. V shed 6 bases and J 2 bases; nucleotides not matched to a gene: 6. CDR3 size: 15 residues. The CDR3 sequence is CASRKLAGNTDTQYF. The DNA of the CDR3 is TGTGCCAGCAGGAAACTAGCGGGCAACACAGATACGCAGTATTTT.

The CDR3 reads CASSSTEEYNEQFF. For the CDR3, the DNA is TGTGCCAGCAGTTCCACAGAAGAGTACAATGAGCAGTTCTTC. The chain couples TRBV27 to TRBJ2-1; no clear D gene. Trimming removed 4 bases at V and 4 bases at J, with 11 bases between. CDR1 is MNHEY, CDR2 SMNVEV, per germline (reference sequence). The CDR3 has 14 amino acids.

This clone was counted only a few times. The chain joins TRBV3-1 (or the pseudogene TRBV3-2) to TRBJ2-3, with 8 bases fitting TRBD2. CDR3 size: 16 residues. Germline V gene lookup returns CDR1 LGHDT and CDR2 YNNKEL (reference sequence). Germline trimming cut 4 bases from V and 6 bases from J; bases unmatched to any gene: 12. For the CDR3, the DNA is TGTGCCAGCAGCCTCCCCCTGGGCGGGGGGAGGGATACGCAGTATTTT. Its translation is CASSLPLGGGRDTQYF.

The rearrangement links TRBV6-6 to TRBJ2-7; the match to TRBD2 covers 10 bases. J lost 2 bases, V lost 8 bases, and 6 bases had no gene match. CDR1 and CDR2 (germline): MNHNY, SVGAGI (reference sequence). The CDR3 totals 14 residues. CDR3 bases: TGTGCCAGCGACCCTAGCGGGGGCACCTACGAGCAGTACTTC. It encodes CASDPSGGTYEQYF.

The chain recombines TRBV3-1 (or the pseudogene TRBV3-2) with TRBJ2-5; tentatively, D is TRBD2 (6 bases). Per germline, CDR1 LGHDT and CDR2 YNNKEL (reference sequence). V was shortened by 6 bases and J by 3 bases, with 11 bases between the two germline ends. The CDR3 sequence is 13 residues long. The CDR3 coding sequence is TGTGCCAGCAGGGGGAGGCGTAAAGAGACCCAGTACTTC. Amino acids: CASRGRRKETQYF.

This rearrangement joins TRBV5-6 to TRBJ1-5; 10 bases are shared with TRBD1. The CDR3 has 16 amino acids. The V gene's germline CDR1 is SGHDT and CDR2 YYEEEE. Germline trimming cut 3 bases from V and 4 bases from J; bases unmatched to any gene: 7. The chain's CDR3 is CASSYRGTGENQPQHF. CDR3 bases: TGTGCCAGCAGCTACCGCGGGACAGGGGAGAATCAGCCCCAGCATTTT.

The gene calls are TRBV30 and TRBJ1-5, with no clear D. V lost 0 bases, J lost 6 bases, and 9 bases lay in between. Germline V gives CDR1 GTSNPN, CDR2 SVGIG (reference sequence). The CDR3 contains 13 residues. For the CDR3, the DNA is TGTGCCTGGAGTGTAGAGGTTAGTCAGCCCCAGCATTTT. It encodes CAWSVEVSQPQHF.

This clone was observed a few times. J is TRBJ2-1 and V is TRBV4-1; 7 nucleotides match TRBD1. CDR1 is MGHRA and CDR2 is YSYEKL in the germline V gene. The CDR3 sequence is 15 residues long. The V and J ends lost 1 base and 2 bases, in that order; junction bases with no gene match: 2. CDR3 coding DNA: TGCGCCAGCAGCCAAGGACAGGGCACCTACAATGAGCAGTTCTTC. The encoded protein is CASSQGQGTYNEQFF.

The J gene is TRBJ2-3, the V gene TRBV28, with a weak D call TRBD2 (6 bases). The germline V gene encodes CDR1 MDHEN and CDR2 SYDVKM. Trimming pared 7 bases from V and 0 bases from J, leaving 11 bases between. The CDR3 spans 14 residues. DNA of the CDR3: TGTGCCAGCATTAGCGGAACAAGCACAGATACGCAGTATTTT. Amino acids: CASISGTSTDTQYF.

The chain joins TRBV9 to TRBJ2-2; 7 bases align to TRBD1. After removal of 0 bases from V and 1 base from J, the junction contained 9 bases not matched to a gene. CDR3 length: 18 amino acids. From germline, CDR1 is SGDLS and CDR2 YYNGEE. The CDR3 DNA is TGTGCCAGCAGCGTAGAGGGTAGTGGACAGGAGAACACCGGGGAGCTGTTTTTT. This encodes CASSVEGSGQENTGELFF.

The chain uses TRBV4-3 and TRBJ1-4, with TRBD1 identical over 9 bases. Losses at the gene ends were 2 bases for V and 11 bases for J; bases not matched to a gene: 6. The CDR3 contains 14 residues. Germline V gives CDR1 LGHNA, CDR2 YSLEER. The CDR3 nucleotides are TGCGCCAGCAGCCAAATGGGGACAGGGAGGAAACTGTTTTTT. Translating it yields CASSQMGTGRKLFF.

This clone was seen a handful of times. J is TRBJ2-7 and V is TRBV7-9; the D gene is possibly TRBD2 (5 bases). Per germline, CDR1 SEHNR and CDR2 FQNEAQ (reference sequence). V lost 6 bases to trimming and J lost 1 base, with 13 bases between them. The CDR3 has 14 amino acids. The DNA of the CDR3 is TGTGCCAGCAGTTATTATGGGGAGTCCTACGAGCAGTACTTC. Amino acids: CASSYYGESYEQYF.

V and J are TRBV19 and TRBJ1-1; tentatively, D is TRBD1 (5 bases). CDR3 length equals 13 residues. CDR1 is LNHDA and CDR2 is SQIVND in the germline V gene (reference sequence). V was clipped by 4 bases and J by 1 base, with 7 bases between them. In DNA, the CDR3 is TGTGCCAGTAGTAGGGGCCCGAACACTGAAGCTTTCTTT. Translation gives CASSRGPNTEAFF.

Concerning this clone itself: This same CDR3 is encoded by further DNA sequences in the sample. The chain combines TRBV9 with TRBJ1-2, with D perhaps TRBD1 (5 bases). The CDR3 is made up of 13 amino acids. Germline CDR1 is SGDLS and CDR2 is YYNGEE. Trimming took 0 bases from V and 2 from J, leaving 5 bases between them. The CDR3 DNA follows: TGTGCCAGCAGCGTAGACAGGAACTATGGCTACACCTTC. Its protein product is CASSVDRNYGYTF. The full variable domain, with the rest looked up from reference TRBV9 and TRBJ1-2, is DSGVTQTPKHLITATGQRVTLRCSPRSGDLSVYWYQQSLDQGLQFLIQYYNGEERAKGNILERFSAQQFPDLHSELNLSSLELGDSALYFCASSVDRNYGYTFGSGTRLTVV.

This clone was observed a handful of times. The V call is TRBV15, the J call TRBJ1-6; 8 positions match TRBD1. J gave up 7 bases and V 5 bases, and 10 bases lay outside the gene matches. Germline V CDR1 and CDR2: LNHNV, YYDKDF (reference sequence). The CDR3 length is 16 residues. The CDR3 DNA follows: TGTGCCACCAGCCTAGTCCAACAGGGGGGGAATTCACCCCTCCACTTT. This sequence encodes CATSLVQQGGNSPLHF.

The CDR3 bases are TGTGCCAGCAGCTTGGCGCAGGTGAACACTGAAGCTTTCTTT. This gives the protein CASSLAQVNTEAFF. V and J are TRBV5-4 and TRBJ1-1; D is undetermined. CDR1 SGHNT and CDR2 YYREEE come from the germline V gene (reference sequence). The ends were cut back, 0 bases at V and 0 bases at J, with 6 bases in the middle. This CDR3 spans 14 amino acids.

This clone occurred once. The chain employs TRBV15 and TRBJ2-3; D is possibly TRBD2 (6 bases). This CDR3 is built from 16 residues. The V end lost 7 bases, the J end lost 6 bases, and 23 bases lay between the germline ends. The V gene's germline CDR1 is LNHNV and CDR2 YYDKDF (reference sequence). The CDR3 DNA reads TGTGCCACCACCCAGGCGGGGACTGGGGCGGGGGATACGCAGTATTTT. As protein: CATTQAGTGAGDTQYF.

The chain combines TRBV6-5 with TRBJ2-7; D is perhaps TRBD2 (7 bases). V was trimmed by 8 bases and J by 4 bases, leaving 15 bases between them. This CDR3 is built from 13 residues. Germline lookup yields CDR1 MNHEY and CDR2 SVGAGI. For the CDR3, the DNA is TGTGCCAGCGGGTGGGGGGGCCCGTACGAGCAGTACTTC. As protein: CASGWGGPYEQYF.

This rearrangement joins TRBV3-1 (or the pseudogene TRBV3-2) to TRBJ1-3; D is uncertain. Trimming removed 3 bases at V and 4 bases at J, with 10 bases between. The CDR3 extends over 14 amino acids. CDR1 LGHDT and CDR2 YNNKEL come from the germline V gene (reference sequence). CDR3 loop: CASSQFPGGNTIYF. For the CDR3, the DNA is TGTGCCAGCAGCCAGTTTCCGGGAGGAAACACCATATATTTT.

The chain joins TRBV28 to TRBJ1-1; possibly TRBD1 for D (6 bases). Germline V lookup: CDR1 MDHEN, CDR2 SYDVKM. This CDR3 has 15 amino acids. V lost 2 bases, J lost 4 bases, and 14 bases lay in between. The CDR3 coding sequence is TGTGCCAGCAGTTTAGGTCTCTCAGGGGCCACTGAAGCTTTCTTT. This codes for CASSLGLSGATEAFF.

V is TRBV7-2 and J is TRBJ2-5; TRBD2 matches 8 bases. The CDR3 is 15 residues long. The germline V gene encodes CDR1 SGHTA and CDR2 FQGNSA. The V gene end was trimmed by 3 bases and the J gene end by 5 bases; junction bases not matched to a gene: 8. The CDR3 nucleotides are TGTGCCAGCAGCTTTCAGCGGGAGAGAGGGGAGACCCAGTACTTC. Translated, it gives CASSFQRERGETQYF.

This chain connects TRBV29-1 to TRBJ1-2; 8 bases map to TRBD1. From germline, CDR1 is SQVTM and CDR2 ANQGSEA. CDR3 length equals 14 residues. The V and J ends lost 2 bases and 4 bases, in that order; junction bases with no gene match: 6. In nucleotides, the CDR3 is TGCAGCGTTGAAAGGGCGACAGGGGTCTATGGCTACACCTTC. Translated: CSVERATGVYGYTF. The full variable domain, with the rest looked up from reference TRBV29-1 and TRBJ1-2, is SAVISQKPSRDICQRGTSLTIQCQVDSQVTMMFWYRQQPGQSLTLIATANQGSEATYESGFVIDKFPISRPNLTFSTLTVSNMSPEDSSIYLCSVERATGVYGYTFGSGTRLTVV.